This T cell receptor (beta chain) is from a study of T cell repertoires in cytomegalovirus infection. Trimming removed 6 bases from V and 3 bases from J; junction bases left unmatched: 12. The CDR3 spans 16 residues. TCRdb re-analysed the reads in MiXCR, keeping a single row per CDR3 protein. Of under 600,000 distinct CDR3 sequences in the sample, 16% were seen once. This clonotype was seen ten or more times. The source is a human donor in good health (CMV status not recorded). Some clones in this sample may be carry-over from other donors' samples. Sequenced sample: CD8+ T cells from PBMCs. The chain combines TRBV12-3 or TRBV12-4 with TRBJ1-2; 8 bases are a match to TRBD1. This CDR3 reads CASSPTSTGEYYGYTF. The CDR3 nucleotides read TGTGCCAGCAGCCCAACTTCGACAGGGGAGTACTATGGCTACACCTTC.